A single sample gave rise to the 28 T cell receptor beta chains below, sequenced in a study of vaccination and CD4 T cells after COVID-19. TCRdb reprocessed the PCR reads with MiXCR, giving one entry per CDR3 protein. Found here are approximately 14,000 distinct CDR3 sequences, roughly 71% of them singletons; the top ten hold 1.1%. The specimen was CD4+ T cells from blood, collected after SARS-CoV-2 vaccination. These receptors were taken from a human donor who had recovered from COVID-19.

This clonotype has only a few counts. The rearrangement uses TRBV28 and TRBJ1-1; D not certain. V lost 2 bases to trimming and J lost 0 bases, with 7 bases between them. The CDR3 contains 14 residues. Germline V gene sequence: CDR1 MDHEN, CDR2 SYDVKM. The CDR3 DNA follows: TGTGCCAGCAGTTTACGGCGGATGAACACTGAAGCTTTCTTT. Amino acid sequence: CASSLRRMNTEAFF. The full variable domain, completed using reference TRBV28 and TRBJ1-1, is DVKVTQSSRYLVKRTGEKVFLECVQDMDHENMFWYRQDPGLGLRLIYFSYDVKMKEKGDIPEGYSVSREKKERFSLILESASTNQTSMYLCASSLRRMNTEAFFGQGTRLTVV.

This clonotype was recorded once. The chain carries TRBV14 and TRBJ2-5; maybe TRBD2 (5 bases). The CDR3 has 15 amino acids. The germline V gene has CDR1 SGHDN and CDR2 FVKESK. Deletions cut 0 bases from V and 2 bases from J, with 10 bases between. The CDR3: CASSQERRAQETQYF. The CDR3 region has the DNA TGTGCCAGCAGCCAAGAGAGGCGGGCGCAAGAGACCCAGTACTTC. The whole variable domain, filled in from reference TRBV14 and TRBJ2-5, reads EAGVTQFPSHSVIEKGQTVTLRCDPISGHDNLYWYRRVMGKEIKFLLHFVKESKQDESGMPNNRFLAERTGGTYSTLKVQPAELEDSGVYFCASSQERRAQETQYFGPGTRLLVL.

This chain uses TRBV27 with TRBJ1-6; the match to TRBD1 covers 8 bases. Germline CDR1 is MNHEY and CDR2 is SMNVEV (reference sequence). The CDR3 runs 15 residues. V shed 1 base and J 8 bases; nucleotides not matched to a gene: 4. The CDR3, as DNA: TGTGCCAGCAGTTTATACAGGGGGAAGGATTCACCCCTCCACTTT. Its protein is CASSLYRGKDSPLHF.

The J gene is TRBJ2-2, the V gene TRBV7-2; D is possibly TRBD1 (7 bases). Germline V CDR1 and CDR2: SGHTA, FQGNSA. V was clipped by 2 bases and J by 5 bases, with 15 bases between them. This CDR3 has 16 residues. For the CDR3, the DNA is TGTGCCAGCAGCTTAAGTGAGGGGGCGGGGACCGGGGAGCTGTTTTTT. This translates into CASSLSEGAGTGELFF. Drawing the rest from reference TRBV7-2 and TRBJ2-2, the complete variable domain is GAGVSQSPSNKVTEKGKDVELRCDPISGHTALYWYRQSLGQGLEFLIYFQGNSAPDKSGLPSDRFSAERTGGSVSTLTIQRTQQEDSAVYLCASSLSEGAGTGELFFGEGSRLTVL.

The CDR3 protein is CASLDRWNSPLHF. The DNA for the CDR3 is TGTGCCAGCCTAGACAGGTGGAATTCACCCCTCCACTTT. The chain is built from TRBV28 and TRBJ1-6; D perhaps matches TRBD1 (6 bases). V was clipped by 8 bases and J by 7 bases, with 12 bases between them. This CDR3 has 13 amino acids. Looked up from germline, CDR1 is MDHEN and CDR2 is SYDVKM.

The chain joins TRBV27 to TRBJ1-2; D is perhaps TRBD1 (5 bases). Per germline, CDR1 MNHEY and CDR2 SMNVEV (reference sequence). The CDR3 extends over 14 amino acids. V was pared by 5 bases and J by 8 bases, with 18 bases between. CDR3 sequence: CASSKRDRGSGYTF. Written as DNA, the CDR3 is TGTGCCAGCAGTAAAAGGGACCGGGGAAGCGGCTACACCTTC.

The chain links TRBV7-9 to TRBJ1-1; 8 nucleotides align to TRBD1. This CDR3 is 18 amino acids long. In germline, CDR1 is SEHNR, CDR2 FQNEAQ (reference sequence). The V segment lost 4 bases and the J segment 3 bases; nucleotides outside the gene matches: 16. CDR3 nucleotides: TGTGCCAGCAGCTCCAATACCTACCGACAGGGGAGGGACACTGAAGCTTTCTTT. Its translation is CASSSNTYRQGRDTEAFF.

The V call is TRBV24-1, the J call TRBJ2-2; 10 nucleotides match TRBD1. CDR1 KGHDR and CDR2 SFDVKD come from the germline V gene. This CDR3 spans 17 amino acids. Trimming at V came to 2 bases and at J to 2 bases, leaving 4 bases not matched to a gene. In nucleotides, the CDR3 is TGTGCCACCAGTGATTGGGGACAGGGGACCAACACCGGGGAGCTGTTTTTT. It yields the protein CATSDWGQGTNTGELFF.

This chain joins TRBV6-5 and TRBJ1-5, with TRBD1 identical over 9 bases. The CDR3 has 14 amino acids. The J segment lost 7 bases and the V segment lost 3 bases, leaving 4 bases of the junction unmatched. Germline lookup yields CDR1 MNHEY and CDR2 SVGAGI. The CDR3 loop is CASSYGGTGQPQHF. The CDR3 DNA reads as TGTGCCAGCAGTTATGGAGGGACAGGGCAGCCCCAGCATTTT.

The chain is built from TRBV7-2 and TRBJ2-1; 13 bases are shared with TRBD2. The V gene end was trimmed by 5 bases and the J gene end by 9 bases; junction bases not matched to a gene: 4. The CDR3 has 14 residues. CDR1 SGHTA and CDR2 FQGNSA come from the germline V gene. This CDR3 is CASSQGTSGIEQFF. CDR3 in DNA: TGTGCCAGCAGCCAGGGGACTAGCGGGATTGAGCAGTTCTTC.

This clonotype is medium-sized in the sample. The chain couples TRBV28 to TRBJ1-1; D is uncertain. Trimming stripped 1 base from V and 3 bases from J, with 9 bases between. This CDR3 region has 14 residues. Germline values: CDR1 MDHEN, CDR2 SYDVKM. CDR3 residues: CASSLFAQDTEAFF. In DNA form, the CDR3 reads TGTGCCAGCAGTTTATTTGCGCAGGACACTGAAGCTTTCTTT.

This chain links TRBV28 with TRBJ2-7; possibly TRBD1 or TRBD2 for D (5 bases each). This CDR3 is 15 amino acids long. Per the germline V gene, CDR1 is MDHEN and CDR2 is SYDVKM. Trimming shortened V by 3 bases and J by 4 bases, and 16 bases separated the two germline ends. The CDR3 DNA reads TGTGCCAGCAGTTTGGTCGGGACGATGGCATACGAGCAGTACTTC. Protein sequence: CASSLVGTMAYEQYF.

CDR3 in amino acids: CASSERSQGRSYEQYF. The CDR3 coding sequence is TGTGCCAGCAGCGAGAGGTCACAGGGCCGCTCCTACGAGCAGTACTTC. V and J are TRBV7-8 and TRBJ2-7; TRBD1 might be the D (6 bases). The CDR3 is 16 amino acids. The germline CDR1 and CDR2 sequences are SGHVS and FQNEAQ. Trimming stripped 5 bases from V and 0 bases from J, with 17 bases between.

CDR3 DNA: TGTGCCACCACCGGGACAGGGATAACAGATACGCAGTATTTT. Translating gives CATTGTGITDTQYF. The chain recombines TRBV24-1 with TRBJ2-3, with 9 positions matching TRBD1. Trimming removed 8 bases from V and 3 bases from J; junction bases left unmatched: 5. This CDR3 is built from 14 residues. Germline CDR1 reads KGHDR; CDR2 reads SFDVKD.

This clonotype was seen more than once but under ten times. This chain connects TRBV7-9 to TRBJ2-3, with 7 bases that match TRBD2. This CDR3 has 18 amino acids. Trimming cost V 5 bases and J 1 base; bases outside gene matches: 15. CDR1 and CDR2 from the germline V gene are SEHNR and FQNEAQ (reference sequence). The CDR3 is CASSQSPGGGRGTDTQYF. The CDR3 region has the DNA TGTGCCAGCAGCCAGAGTCCCGGGGGAGGGAGGGGCACAGATACGCAGTATTTT.

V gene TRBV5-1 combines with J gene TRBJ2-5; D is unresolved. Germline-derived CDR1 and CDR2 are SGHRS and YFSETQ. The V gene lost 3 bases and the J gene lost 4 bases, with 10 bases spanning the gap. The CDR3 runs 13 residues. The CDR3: CASSSQVGETQYF. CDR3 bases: TGCGCCAGCAGCTCCCAGGTCGGAGAGACCCAGTACTTC.

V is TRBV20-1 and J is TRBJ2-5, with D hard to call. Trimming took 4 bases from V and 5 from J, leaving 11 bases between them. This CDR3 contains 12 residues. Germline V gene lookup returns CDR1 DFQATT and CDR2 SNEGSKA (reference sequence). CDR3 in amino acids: CSAISPWETQYF. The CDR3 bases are TGCAGTGCTATAAGTCCTTGGGAGACCCAGTACTTC.

The CDR3 here is CASADGGSSYNEQFF. As DNA, the CDR3 is TGTGCCAGCGCGGACGGCGGGAGCTCCTACAATGAGCAGTTCTTC. The chain has TRBV2 and TRBJ2-1; the match to TRBD2 covers 7 bases. The V segment lost 8 bases and the J segment 0 bases; nucleotides outside the gene matches: 7. Germline lookup yields CDR1 SNHLY and CDR2 FYNNEI. CDR3 length equals 15 residues.

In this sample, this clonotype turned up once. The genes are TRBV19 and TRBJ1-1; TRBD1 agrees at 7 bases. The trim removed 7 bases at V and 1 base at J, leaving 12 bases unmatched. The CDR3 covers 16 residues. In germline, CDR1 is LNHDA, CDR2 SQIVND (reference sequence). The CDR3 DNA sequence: TGTGCCAGTATAGTAACAGGGGAGCTTGCGAACACTGAAGCTTTCTTT. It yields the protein CASIVTGELANTEAFF.

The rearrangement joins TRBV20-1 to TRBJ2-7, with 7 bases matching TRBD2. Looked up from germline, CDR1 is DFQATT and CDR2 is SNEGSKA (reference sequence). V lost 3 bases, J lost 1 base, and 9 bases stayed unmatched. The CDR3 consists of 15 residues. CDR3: CSASGKGGGSYEQYF. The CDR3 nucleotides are TGCAGTGCTAGCGGAAAGGGCGGGGGATCCTACGAGCAGTACTTC.

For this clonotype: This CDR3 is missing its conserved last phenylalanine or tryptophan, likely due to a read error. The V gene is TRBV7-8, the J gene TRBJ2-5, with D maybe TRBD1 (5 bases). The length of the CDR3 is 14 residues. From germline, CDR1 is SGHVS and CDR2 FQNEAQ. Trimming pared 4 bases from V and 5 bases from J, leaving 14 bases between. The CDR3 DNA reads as TGTGCCAGCAGCTCCGCAGGGTTGGGCGAGACCCAGTACTAC. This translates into CASSSAGLGETQYY.

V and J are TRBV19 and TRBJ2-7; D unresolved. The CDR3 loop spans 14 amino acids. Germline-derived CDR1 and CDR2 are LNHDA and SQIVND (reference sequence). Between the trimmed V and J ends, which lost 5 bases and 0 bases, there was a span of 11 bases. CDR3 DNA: TGTGCCAGTAGTCTAAGACACCGCTCCTACGAGCAGTACTTC. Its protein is CASSLRHRSYEQYF.

For the CDR3, the DNA is TGTGCCAGCAGTTTGATTGGACAGCCTAATCAGCCCCAGCATTTT. Encoded protein: CASSLIGQPNQPQHF. The chain links TRBV28 to TRBJ1-5; D possibly corresponds to TRBD1 (6 bases). CDR3 length: 15 residues. Germline V gene sequence: CDR1 MDHEN, CDR2 SYDVKM. V was cut by 3 bases and J by 4 bases, with 13 bases left in between.

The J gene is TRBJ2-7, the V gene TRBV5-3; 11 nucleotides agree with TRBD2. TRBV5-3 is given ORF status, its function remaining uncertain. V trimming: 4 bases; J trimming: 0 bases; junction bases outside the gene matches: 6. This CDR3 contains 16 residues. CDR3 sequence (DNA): TGTGCCAGAAGCATAAGAACTAGCGGGGGCTCCTACGAGCAGTACTTC. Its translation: CARSIRTSGGSYEQYF.

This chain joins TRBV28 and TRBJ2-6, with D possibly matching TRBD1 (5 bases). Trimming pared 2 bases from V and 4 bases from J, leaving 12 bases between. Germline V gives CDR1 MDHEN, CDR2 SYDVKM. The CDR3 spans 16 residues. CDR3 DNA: TGTGCCAGCAGTTTACAGGGTAGCAGAGGGGCCAACGTCCTGACTTTC. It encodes CASSLQGSRGANVLTF.

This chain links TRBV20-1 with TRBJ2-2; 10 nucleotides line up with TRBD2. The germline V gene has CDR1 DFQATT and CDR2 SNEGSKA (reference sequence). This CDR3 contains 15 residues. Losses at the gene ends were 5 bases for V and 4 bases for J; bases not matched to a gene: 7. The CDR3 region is CSALPSGRRTGELFF. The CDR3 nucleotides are TGCAGTGCTCTACCTAGCGGGAGACGCACCGGGGAGCTGTTTTTT.

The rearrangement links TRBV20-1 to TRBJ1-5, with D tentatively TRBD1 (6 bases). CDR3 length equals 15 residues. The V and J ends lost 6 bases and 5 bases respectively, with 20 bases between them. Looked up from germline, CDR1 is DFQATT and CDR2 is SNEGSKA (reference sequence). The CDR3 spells CSAIRWTASDQPQHF. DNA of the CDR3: TGCAGTGCGATAAGATGGACAGCCAGTGATCAGCCCCAGCATTTT.

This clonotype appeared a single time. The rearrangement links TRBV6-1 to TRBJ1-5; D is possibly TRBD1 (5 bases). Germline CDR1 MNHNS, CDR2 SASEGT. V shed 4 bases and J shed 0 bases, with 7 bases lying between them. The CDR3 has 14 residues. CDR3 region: CASSGQPSNQPQHF. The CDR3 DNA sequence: TGTGCCAGCAGTGGACAGCCTAGCAATCAGCCCCAGCATTTT.